Many counts were recorded for the clone carrying this T cell receptor beta chain. Its antigen is as yet unknown. This sample stems from a study of T cells in Graves' hyperthyroidism and ophthalmopathy. Study outcomes and limitations: Model-based prediction identified ophthalmopathy a median around 6.5 months prior to its onset.

RNA transcripts served as the template for amplifying TCR beta CDR3 regions. Carried out on the TCR CDR3, a first-round RT-PCR used the HTBI primer set. TCRdb reprocessed the multiplex PCR reads with MiXCR, giving one entry per CDR3 protein. In the table there are over 700,000 distinct CDR3 sequences, approximately 36% of which are singletons. The germline CDR1 and CDR2 sequences are MGHRA and YSYEKL. The V and J ends lost 2 bases and 4 bases respectively, with 11 bases between them. This CDR3 has 14 amino acids. This TCR came from a woman aged 40-49 years with Graves' hyperthyroidism. Sequencing input: blood. The V and J genes are TRBV4-1 and TRBJ1-1; D not certain. This chain's CDR3 is CASSQIEVFTEAFF. DNA for the CDR3: TGCGCCAGCAGCCAAATAGAGGTTTTCACTGAAGCTTTCTTT.